This note documents a single TCR beta chain sequence. Antigen specificity is unknown. The investigators reverse transcribed all of the isolated RNA, so they sequenced expressed TCRB transcripts. Repertoires were generated with immunoSEQ multiplex PCR, while TCRdb's copy carries only in-frame clones and drops some. The data hold about 150,000 clones, with 11% observed a single time. Over 95% purity was reached by all sorted populations. The data stem from a study of beta chain features in type 1 diabetes. General study findings and limits: A moderate, significant TCRB CDR3 shortening appeared in type 1 diabetes across four CD4+ subsets. Any PCR bias toward short templates would affect both groups alike.

The germline V gene encodes CDR1 MNHEY and CDR2 SVGAGI. The trim removed 6 bases at V and 7 bases at J, leaving 6 bases unmatched. This CDR3 contains 15 residues. The clonotype comes from a young man in good health. The chain combines TRBV6-5 with TRBJ2-1; TRBD2 aligns across 13 bases. The specimen was central memory CD4+ T cells from blood. CDR3 in amino acids: CASRGLAGNRNEQFF. CDR3 sequence (DNA): TGTGCCAGCAGGGGACTAGCGGGAAATAGGAATGAGCAGTTCTTC.